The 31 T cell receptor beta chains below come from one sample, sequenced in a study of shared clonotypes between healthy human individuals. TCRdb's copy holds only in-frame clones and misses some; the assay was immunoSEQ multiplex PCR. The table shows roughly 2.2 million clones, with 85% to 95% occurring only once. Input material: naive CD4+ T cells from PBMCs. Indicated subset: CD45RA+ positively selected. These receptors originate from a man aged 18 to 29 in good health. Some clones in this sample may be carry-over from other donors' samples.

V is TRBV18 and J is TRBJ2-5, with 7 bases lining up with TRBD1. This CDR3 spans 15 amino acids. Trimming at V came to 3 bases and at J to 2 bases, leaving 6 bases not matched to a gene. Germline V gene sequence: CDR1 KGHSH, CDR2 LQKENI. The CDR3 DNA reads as TGTGCCAGCTCACCTTTCACAGGGGAACAAGAGACCCAGTACTTC. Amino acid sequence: CASSPFTGEQETQYF.

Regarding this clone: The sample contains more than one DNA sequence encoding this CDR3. DNA of the CDR3: TGTGCCTGGAGTCTAAGCTACGAGCAGTACTTC. Residues: CAWSLSYEQYF. The rearrangement joins TRBV30 to TRBJ2-7; D unclear. CDR1 and CDR2 (germline): GTSNPN, SVGIG (reference sequence). Trimming removed 2 bases at V and 3 bases at J, with 5 bases between. There are 11 residues in the CDR3.

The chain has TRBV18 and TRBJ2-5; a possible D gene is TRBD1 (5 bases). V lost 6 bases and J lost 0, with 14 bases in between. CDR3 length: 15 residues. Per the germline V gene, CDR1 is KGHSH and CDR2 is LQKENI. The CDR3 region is CASSATTAYQETQYF. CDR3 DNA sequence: TGTGCCAGCTCCGCCACGACAGCGTACCAAGAGACCCAGTACTTC. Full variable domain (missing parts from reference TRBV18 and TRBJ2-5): NAGVMQNPRHLVRRRGQEARLRCSPMKGHSHVYWYRQLPEEGLKFMVYLQKENIIDESGMPKERFSAEFPKEGPSILRIQQVVRGDSAAYFCASSATTAYQETQYFGPGTRLLVL.

The CDR3 DNA reads as TGTGCCAGCAGCTATCAGAGGGCTAGCGGGAAGTTCTCCTACAATGAGCAGTTCTTC. Translation gives CASSYQRASGKFSYNEQFF. The V and J genes are TRBV9 and TRBJ2-1, with 9 nucleotides matching TRBD2. The CDR3 extends over 19 amino acids. V dropped 4 bases and J dropped 0; count of bases not matched to a gene: 14. The V gene's germline CDR1 is SGDLS and CDR2 YYNGEE.

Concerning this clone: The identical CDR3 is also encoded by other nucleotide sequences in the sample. In nucleotides, the CDR3 is TGTGCCAGCAGCGTAGAGGGGAGGAATGAAAAACTGTTTTTT. It yields the protein CASSVEGRNEKLFF. The chain has TRBV9 and TRBJ1-4; a possible D gene is TRBD1 (5 bases). CDR1 is SGDLS, CDR2 YYNGEE, per germline. CDR3 length equals 14 residues. V gave up 0 bases and J gave up 5 bases, with 8 bases separating them.

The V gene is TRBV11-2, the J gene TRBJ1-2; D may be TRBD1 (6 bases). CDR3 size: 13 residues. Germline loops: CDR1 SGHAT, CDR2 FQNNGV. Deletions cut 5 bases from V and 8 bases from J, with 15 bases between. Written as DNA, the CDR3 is TGTGCCAGCAGCCTGACGGGGGCAGAGGGCTACACCTTC. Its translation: CASSLTGAEGYTF.

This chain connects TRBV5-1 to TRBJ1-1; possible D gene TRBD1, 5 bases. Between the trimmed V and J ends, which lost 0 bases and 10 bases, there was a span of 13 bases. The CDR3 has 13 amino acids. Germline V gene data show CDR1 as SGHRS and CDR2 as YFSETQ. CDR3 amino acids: CASSLDPGRGAFF. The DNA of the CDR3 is TGCGCCAGCAGCTTGGACCCGGGACGGGGAGCTTTCTTT.

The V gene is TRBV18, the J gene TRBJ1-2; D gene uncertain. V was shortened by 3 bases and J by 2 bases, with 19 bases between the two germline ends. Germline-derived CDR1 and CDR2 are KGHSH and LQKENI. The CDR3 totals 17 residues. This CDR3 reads CASSPIRVPSGNYGYTF. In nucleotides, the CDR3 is TGTGCCAGCTCACCCATCCGGGTTCCAAGTGGGAACTATGGCTACACCTTC.

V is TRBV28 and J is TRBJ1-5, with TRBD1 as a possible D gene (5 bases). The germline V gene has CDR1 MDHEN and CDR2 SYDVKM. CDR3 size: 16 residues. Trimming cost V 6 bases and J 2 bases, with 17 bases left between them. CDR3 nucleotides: TGTGCCAGCAGCCGTGACCGGGGGTTAGGCAATCAGCCCCAGCATTTT. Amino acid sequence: CASSRDRGLGNQPQHF.

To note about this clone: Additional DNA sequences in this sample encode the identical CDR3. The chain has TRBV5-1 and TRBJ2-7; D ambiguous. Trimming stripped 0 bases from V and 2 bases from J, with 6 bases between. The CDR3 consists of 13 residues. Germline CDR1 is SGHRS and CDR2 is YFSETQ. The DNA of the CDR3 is TGCGCCAGCAGCTTGGGGCCCGCCTACGAGCAGTACTTC. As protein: CASSLGPAYEQYF.

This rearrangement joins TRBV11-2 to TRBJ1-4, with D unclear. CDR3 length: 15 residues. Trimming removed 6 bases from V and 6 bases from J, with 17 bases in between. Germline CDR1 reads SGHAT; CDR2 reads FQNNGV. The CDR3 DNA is TGTGCCAGCAGGCCGTTGCCTTTGGGCGATGAAAAACTGTTTTTT. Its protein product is CASRPLPLGDEKLFF.

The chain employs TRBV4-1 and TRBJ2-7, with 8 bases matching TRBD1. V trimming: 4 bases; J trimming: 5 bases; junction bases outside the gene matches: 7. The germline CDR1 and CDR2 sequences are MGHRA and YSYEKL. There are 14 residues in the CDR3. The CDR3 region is CASSPTGVGNEQYF. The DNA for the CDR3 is TGCGCCAGCAGCCCGACAGGGGTTGGGAACGAGCAGTACTTC.

The DNA for the CDR3 is TGCGCCAGCAGCCCTACCATGGGACCGCCCGGCGCGGGAAACACCATATATTTT. It specifies CASSPTMGPPGAGNTIYF. V is TRBV5-1 and J is TRBJ1-3; perhaps TRBD1 as D (5 bases). The CDR3 loop spans 18 amino acids. With 4 bases removed from V and 4 bases from J, the gap between germline ends came to 24 bases. CDR1 and CDR2 (germline): SGHRS, YFSETQ.

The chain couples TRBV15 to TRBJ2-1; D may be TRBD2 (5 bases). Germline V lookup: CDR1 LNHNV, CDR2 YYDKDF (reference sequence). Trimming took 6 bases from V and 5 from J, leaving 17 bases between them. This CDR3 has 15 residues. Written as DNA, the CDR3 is TGTGCCACCAGTGTAGCTCGAGGGTTCAACAATGAGCAGTTCTTC. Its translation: CATSVARGFNNEQFF.

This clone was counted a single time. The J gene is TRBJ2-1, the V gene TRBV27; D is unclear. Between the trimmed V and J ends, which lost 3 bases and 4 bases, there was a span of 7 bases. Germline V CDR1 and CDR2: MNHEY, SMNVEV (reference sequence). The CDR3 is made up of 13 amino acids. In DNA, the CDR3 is TGTGCCAGCAGTTTTTCCGCTTACAATGAGCAGTTCTTC. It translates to CASSFSAYNEQFF.

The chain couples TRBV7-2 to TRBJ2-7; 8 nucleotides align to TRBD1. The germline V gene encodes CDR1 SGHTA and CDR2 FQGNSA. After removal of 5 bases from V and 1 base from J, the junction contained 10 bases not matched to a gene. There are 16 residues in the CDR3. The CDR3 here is CASSPPRGQASYEQYF. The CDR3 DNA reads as TGTGCCAGCAGCCCCCCACGGGGACAGGCATCCTACGAGCAGTACTTC. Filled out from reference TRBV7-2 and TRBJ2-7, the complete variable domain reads GAGVSQSPSNKVTEKGKDVELRCDPISGHTALYWYRQSLGQGLEFLIYFQGNSAPDKSGLPSDRFSAERTGGSVSTLTIQRTQQEDSAVYLCASSPPRGQASYEQYFGPGTRLTVT.

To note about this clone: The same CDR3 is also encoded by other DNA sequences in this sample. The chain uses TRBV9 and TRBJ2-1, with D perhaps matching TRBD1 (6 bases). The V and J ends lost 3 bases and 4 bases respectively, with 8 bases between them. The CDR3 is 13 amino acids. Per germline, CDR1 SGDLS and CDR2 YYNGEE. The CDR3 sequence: CASSGTGYNEQFF. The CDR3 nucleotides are TGTGCCAGCAGCGGTACAGGGTACAATGAGCAGTTCTTC.

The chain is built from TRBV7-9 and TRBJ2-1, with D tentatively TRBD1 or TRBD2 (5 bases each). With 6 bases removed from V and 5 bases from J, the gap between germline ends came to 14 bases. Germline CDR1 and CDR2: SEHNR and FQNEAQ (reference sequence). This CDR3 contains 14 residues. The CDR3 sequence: CASSPTGTNNEQFF. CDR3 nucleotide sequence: TGTGCCAGCAGTCCAACGGGGACGAACAATGAGCAGTTCTTC.

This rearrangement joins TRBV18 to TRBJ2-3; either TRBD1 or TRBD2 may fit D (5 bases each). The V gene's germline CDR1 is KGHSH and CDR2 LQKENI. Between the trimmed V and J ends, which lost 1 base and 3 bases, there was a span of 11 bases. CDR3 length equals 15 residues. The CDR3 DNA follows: TGTGCCAGCTCACCACGAAGGGGAGAGACAGATACGCAGTATTTT. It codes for CASSPRRGETDTQYF.

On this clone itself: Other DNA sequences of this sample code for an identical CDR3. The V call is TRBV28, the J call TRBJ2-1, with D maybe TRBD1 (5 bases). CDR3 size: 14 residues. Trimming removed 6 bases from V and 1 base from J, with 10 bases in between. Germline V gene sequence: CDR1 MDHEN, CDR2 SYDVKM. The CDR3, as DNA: TGTGCCAGCAGCCAAAGGGGATCCTACAATGAGCAGTTCTTC. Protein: CASSQRGSYNEQFF.

CDR3 sequence: CASSRSGDLDTQYF. The CDR3 DNA reads as TGTGCCAGCAGTCGTAGCGGGGACCTGGATACGCAGTATTTT. This chain joins TRBV28 and TRBJ2-3, with TRBD2 matching over 8 bases. This CDR3 is built from 14 residues. V lost 5 bases and J lost 6; bases outside the gene matches: 7. Looked up from germline, CDR1 is MDHEN and CDR2 is SYDVKM.

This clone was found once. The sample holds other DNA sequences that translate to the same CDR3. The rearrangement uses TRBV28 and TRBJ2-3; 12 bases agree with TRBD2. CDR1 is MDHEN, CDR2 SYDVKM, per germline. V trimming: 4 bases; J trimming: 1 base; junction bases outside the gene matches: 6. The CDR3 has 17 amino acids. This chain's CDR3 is CASSSPRLAGGTDTQYF. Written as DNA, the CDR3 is TGTGCCAGCAGTTCCCCACGACTAGCGGGAGGCACAGATACGCAGTATTTT.

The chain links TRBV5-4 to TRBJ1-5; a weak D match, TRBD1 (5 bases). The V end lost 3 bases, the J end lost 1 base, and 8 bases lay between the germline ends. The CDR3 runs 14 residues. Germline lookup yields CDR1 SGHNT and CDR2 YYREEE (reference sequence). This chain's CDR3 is CASSSTESNQPQHF. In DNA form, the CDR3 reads TGTGCCAGCAGCTCGACAGAGAGCAATCAGCCCCAGCATTTT. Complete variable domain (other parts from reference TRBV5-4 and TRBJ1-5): ETGVTQSPTHLIKTRGQQVTLRCSSQSGHNTVSWYQQALGQGPQFIFQYYREEENGRGNFPPRFSGLQFPNYSSELNVNALELDDSALYLCASSSTESNQPQHFGDGTRLSIL.

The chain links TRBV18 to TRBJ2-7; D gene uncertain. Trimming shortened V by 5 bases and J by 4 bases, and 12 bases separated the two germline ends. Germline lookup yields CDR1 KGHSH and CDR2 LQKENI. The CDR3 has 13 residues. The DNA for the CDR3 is TGTGCCAGCTCATCGGGCCTGCGATACGAGCAGTACTTC. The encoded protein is CASSSGLRYEQYF.

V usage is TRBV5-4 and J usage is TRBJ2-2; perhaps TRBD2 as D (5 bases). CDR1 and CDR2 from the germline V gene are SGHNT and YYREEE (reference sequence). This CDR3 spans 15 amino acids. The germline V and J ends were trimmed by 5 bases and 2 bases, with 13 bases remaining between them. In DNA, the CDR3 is TGTGCCAGCAGTATGGAGGCCAGCAACACCGGGGAGCTGTTTTTT. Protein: CASSMEASNTGELFF.

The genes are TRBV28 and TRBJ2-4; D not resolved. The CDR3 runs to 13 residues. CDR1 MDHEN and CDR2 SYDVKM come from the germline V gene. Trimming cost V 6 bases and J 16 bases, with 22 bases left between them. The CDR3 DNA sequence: TGTGCCAGCAGCCTCCAGAGTGTTGGTATTCGATACTTC. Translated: CASSLQSVGIRYF.

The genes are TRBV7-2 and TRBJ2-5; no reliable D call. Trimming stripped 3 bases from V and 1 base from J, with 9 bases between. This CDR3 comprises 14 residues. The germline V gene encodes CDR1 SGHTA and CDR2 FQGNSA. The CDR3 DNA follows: TGTGCCAGCAGCTTCTCTGGCGGCCAAGAGACCCAGTACTTC. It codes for CASSFSGGQETQYF.

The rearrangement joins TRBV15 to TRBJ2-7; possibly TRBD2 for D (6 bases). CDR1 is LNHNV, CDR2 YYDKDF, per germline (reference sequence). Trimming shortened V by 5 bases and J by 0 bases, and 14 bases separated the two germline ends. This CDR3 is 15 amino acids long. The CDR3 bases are TGTGCCACCAGCGACAGCGGCGGGGTCTCCTACGAGCAGTACTTC. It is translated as CATSDSGGVSYEQYF.

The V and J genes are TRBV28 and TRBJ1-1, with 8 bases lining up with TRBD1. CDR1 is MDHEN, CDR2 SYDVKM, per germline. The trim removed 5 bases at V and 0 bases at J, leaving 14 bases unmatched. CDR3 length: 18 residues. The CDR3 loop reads CASSPTTGALPMNTEAFF. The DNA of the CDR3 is TGTGCCAGCAGTCCTACGACAGGGGCCCTTCCGATGAACACTGAAGCTTTCTTT.

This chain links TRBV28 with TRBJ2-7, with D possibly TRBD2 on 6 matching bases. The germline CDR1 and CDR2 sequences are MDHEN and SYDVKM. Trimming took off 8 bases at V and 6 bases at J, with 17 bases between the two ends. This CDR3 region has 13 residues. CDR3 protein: CASLGGLGGEQYF. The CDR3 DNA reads TGTGCCAGCCTTGGGGGACTGGGGGGCGAGCAGTACTTC.

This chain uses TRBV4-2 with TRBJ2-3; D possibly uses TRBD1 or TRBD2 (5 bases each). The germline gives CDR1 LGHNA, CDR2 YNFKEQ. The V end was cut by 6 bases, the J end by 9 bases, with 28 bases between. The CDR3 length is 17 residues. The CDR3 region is CASRKVGAPREGLTQYF. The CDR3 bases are TGTGCCAGCAGGAAAGTCGGGGCACCCCGGGAAGGCCTGACGCAGTATTTT.